This T cell receptor (beta chain) was sequenced for a study of T-cell memory formation after mild COVID-19. Background on the study: The TCR clusters were mostly specific to one donor. Whole-study findings and limits: There was a balanced CD4/CD8 profile in clones contracting day 15 to 85, and later expanders leaned CD4+. Contracting CD8+ clones were enriched in EMRA, CD4+ mainly in CM and EM. There were some responding clones in pre-infection memory, which suggested that cross-reactive memory had joined.

The CDR3 is made up of 13 amino acids. In TCRdb, the 5' RACE reads were re-called with MiXCR into one record per CDR3 protein. Seen here are roughly 580,000 distinct CDR3 sequences, over 15% observed once, and the top ten hold around 12%. This clonotype occurred a few times. The antigen remains undetermined. At one end, the junction sequence differs from germline, possibly due to a read error. The chain links TRBV12-3 or TRBV12-4 to TRBJ2-1; 11 bases fit TRBD2. The TCR was taken from an adult woman who had mild COVID-19 (a few samples of this study predate the infection). Cell type and time point are not known. Sequenced input: PBMCs or a T cell subset sorted from them (not recorded which). CDR3 DNA: TGTGCCAGCAGTCTAGCGGGAGGACCAGAACAGTTCTTC. This codes for CASSLAGGPEQFF.